Each of the 18 T cell receptor beta chains below was sequenced from the same sample in a study of T-cell reconstitution after alpha-beta-depleted transplantation in children. Unique molecular identifiers were used in preparing the TCRbeta library. From the PCR reads, TCRdb called clonotypes with MiXCR, one entry per CDR3 protein. The data show some 550,000 distinct CDR3 sequences, roughly 24% seen once. The sequenced sample was PBMCs, mostly from graft donor cells, obtained 360 days after TCRalphabeta/CD19-depleted stem cell transplant. These receptors all come from a boy under three years old who had a stem cell transplant for acute myeloid leukemia, so the T cells may come from the graft donor.

The chain's CDR3 is CASSGQGSNEQFF. CDR3 nucleotide sequence: TGCGCCAGCAGTGGACAGGGCAGTAATGAGCAGTTCTTC. This rearrangement joins TRBV10-2 to TRBJ2-1; 7 positions agree with TRBD1. The germline CDR1 and CDR2 sequences are WSHSY and SAAADI. The CDR3 runs 13 residues. The junction had 4 bases not matched to a gene; V was cut back by 4 bases and J by 7 bases.

This clonotype was seen a few times. The rearrangement uses TRBV6-2 or TRBV6-3 and TRBJ1-6; D is possibly TRBD1 (5 bases). Germline V lookup: CDR1 MNHEY, CDR2 SVGEGT. This CDR3 is 14 amino acids long. The germline V and J ends were trimmed by 4 bases and 10 bases, with 14 bases remaining between them. For the CDR3, the DNA is TGTGCCAGCAGTTTTAACCCAAGGGGATCACCCCTCCACTTT. Translation gives CASSFNPRGSPLHF.

There are a few counts of this clonotype. This chain links TRBV12-3 or TRBV12-4 with TRBJ1-1, with a tentative D call TRBD1 (5 bases). The CDR3 sequence is 16 residues long. Trimming left V 3 bases short and J 3 bases short, with 17 bases between. Here the CDR3 reads CASSFGVPGVDTEAFF. The DNA of the CDR3 is TGTGCCAGCAGTTTCGGTGTACCGGGGGTTGACACTGAAGCTTTCTTT.

This clonotype has at least ten counts. The chain links TRBV12-3 or TRBV12-4 to TRBJ1-1; D is perhaps TRBD1 (5 bases). V shed 1 base and J shed 8 bases, with 14 bases lying between them. The CDR3 spans 14 residues. The CDR3 DNA reads TGTGCCAGCAGTTTAGAGGGGCCGGAGGTGGAAGCTTTCTTT. Protein: CASSLEGPEVEAFF.

The rearrangement uses TRBV5-1 and TRBJ2-3; no reliable D call. This CDR3 has 16 residues. CDR1 and CDR2 from the germline V gene are SGHRS and YFSETQ. V was trimmed by 2 bases and J by 1 base, leaving 14 bases between them. This CDR3 is CASSLSGVAGTDTQYF. CDR3 nucleotide sequence: TGCGCCAGCAGCTTATCCGGCGTGGCCGGCACAGATACGCAGTATTTT.

This sequence joins TRBV12-3 or TRBV12-4 and TRBJ1-3; perhaps TRBD1 as D (5 bases). The CDR3 spans 16 residues. V dropped 5 bases and J dropped 0 bases, with 14 bases sitting between them. Here the CDR3 DNA reads TGTGCCAGCAGTCCCCAGGGATCCCACTCTGGAAACACCATATATTTT. It encodes CASSPQGSHSGNTIYF.

This clonotype showed up many times. The J gene is TRBJ1-3, the V gene TRBV12-3 or TRBV12-4; maybe TRBD1 (5 bases). Trimming left V 3 bases short and J 0 bases short, with 12 bases between. This CDR3 is built from 16 residues. CDR3 bases: TGTGCCAGCAGTTTGGGGCAGAGCTACTCTGGAAACACCATATATTTT. It specifies CASSLGQSYSGNTIYF.

There are a few counts of this clonotype. The rearrangement uses TRBV20-1 and TRBJ2-1, with TRBD2 matching over 14 bases. The V gene's germline CDR1 is DFQATT and CDR2 SNEGSKA (reference sequence). The CDR3 contains 17 residues. The ends lost 1 base at V and 1 base at J; junction bases unmatched: 3. CDR3 region: CSARGLAGGVSYNEQFF. Here the CDR3 DNA reads TGCAGTGCTAGAGGACTAGCGGGGGGGGTATCCTACAATGAGCAGTTCTTC.

This clonotype was seen a few times. V usage is TRBV3-1 and J usage is TRBJ2-4; D may be TRBD1 (5 bases). V lost 0 bases, J lost 0 bases, and 9 bases lay in between. This CDR3 has 16 residues. Germline CDR1 and CDR2: LGHDT and YNNKEL (reference sequence). The CDR3 spells CASSQDLGVAKNIQYF. Here the CDR3 DNA reads TGTGCCAGCAGCCAAGATTTAGGGGTAGCCAAAAACATTCAGTACTTC.

This clonotype came up a few times. This chain connects TRBV20-1 to TRBJ2-3; 10 bases fit TRBD2. V shed 0 bases, J shed 2 bases, and the junction held 5 bases outside the gene matches. The CDR3 has 16 residues. Germline CDR1 reads DFQATT; CDR2 reads SNEGSKA (reference sequence). For the CDR3, the DNA is TGCAGTGCTAGAGATCCTACTAGCGGGGACACAGATACGCAGTATTTT. Amino acid sequence: CSARDPTSGDTDTQYF.

In its sample, this clonotype was seen many times. The J gene is TRBJ1-1, the V gene TRBV29-1; D remains unclear. CDR3 length equals 13 residues. CDR1 and CDR2 from the germline V gene are SQVTM and ANQGSEA. V gave up 2 bases and J gave up 4 bases, with 11 bases separating them. CDR3 bases: TGCAGCGTTGAAAATCGCTTGGTCACTGAAGCTTTCTTT. Amino acids: CSVENRLVTEAFF.

This clonotype has more than one count but fewer than ten. The chain employs TRBV7-3 and TRBJ2-3, with 7 bases that match TRBD1. From germline, CDR1 is SGHTA and CDR2 FQGTGA. CDR3 length: 15 amino acids. V trimming: 2 bases; J trimming: 2 bases; junction bases outside the gene matches: 4. The CDR3 DNA follows: TGTGCCAGCAGCTTAGGGGGACAGTTCACAGATACGCAGTATTTT. Translating gives CASSLGGQFTDTQYF.

CDR3 loop: CSARDKGLAGGPREQFF. CDR3 sequence (DNA): TGCAGTGCTAGAGATAAGGGGCTAGCGGGGGGGCCGAGGGAGCAGTTCTTC. The V call is TRBV20-1, the J call TRBJ2-1, with 12 nucleotides matching TRBD2. Germline assignment: CDR1 DFQATT and CDR2 SNEGSKA (reference sequence). V lost 0 bases and J lost 10; bases outside the gene matches: 13. CDR3 length: 17 amino acids.

There are a few counts of this clonotype. The J gene is TRBJ2-7, the V gene TRBV27, with 9 positions matching TRBD1. Germline-derived CDR1 and CDR2 are MNHEY and SMNVEV (reference sequence). This CDR3 contains 15 residues. Germline trimming cut 6 bases from V and 5 bases from J; bases unmatched to any gene: 11. CDR3 in amino acids: CASRRTGGAGNEQYF. The CDR3 coding sequence is TGTGCCAGCAGACGTACAGGGGGCGCGGGCAACGAGCAGTACTTC.

This clonotype was detected a few times. The chain is built from TRBV12-3 or TRBV12-4 and TRBJ1-2, with no clear D. The CDR3 is 13 amino acids. V dropped 2 bases and J dropped 3 bases, with 7 bases sitting between them. Here the CDR3 DNA reads TGTGCCAGCAGTTTACGGCAGGACTATGGCTACACCTTC. Translated: CASSLRQDYGYTF.

This clonotype has a count of ten or more. This rearrangement joins TRBV5-1 to TRBJ2-2; no firm D call. Trimming took 2 bases from V and 3 from J, leaving 20 bases between them. The CDR3 extends over 18 amino acids. CDR1 is SGHRS and CDR2 is YFSETQ in the germline V gene. The CDR3 DNA reads TGCGCCAGCAGCTTCGGCAGGCTTGCTTCCGTGGACACCGGGGAGCTGTTTTTT. It is translated as CASSFGRLASVDTGELFF.

This clonotype occurred a few times. Here the CDR3 reads CASSLALQGRFNEQFF. The CDR3 nucleotides are TGCGCCAGCAGCTTGGCCTTACAGGGTCGATTCAATGAGCAGTTCTTC. The V and J genes are TRBV5-1 and TRBJ2-1; D is perhaps TRBD1 (6 bases). Germline assignment: CDR1 SGHRS and CDR2 YFSETQ. The ends were cut back, 0 bases at V and 6 bases at J, with 16 bases in the middle. This CDR3 is built from 16 residues.

This clonotype has only a few counts. The rearrangement links TRBV5-6 to TRBJ2-7; 10 bases are shared with TRBD1. The CDR3 sequence is 14 residues long. The germline V gene has CDR1 SGHDT and CDR2 YYEEEE. Trimming cost V 1 base and J 7 bases; bases outside gene matches: 5. The CDR3 sequence is CASSLIDRGQEQYV. The CDR3 nucleotides read TGTGCCAGCAGCTTGATAGACAGGGGGCAAGAGCAGTACGTC.